The clone carrying this TCR beta chain appeared once. Participant reports of clinical history set cohort assignment. The data derive from a study of blood T cell repertoires in COVID-19. Study-wide context: Spain, Italy and the United States supplied samples that represented acute and convalescent COVID-19. T cells, B-cell-depleted T cells, or PBMCs provided the cDNA or gDNA that served as material.

Between the trimmed V and J ends, which lost 5 bases and 7 bases, there was a span of 18 bases. Germline loops: CDR1 SGHTA, CDR2 FQGNSA. The CDR3 is 15 amino acids. Under the authors' procedure: By means of reference gene primer amplification, nucleated cell counts were estimated. Libraries were prepared by immunoSEQ multiplex PCR; TCRdb keeps only in-frame clonotypes and omits some of them. Clonal size and the V and J genes are those of that table, whereas D and trimming came from the DNA. Of about 180,000 clones listed, roughly nine tenths are singletons. The TCR sequence derives from a woman in her thirties or forties with acute COVID-19. Sequencing used PBMCs or T cells enriched from blood (not recorded which). The rearrangement uses TRBV7-2 and TRBJ1-5; possibly TRBD1 for D (5 bases). CDR3 protein: CASSKIDSVVQPQHF. DNA for the CDR3: TGTGCCAGCAGCAAAATAGACAGTGTTGTGCAGCCCCAGCATTTT.